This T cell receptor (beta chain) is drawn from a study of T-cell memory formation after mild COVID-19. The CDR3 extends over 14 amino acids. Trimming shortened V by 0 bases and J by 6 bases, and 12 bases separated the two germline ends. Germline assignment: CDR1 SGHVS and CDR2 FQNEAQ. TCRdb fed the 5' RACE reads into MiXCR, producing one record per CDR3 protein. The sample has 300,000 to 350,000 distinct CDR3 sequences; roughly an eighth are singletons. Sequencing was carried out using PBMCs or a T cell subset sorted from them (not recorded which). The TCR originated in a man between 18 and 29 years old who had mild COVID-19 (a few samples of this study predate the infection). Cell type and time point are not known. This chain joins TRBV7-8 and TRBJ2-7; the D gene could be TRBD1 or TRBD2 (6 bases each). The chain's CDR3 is CASSLALGGLEQYF. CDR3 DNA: TGTGCCAGCAGCTTAGCGTTAGGGGGGCTCGAGCAGTACTTC.